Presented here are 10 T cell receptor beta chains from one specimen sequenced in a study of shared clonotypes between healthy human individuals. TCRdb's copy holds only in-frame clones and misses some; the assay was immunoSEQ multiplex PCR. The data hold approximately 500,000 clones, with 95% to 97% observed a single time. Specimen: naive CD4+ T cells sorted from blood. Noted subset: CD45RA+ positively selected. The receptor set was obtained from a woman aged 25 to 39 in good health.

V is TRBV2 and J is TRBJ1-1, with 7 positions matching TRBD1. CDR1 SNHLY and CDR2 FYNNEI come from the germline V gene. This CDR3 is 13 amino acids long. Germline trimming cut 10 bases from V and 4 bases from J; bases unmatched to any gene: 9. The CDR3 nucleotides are TGTGCCACCTCAGGGGGAGGGAGCACTGAAGCTTTCTTT. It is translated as CATSGGGSTEAFF.

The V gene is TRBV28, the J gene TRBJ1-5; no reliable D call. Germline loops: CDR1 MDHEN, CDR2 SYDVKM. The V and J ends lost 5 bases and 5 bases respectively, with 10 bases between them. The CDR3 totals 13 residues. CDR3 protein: CASSGESHQPQHF. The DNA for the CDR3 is TGTGCCAGCAGTGGGGAGAGCCATCAGCCCCAGCATTTT.

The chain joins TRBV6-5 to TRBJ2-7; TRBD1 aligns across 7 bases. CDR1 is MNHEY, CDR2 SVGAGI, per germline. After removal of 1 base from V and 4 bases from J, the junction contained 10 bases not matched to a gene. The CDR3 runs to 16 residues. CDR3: CASSYYFSGTVYEQYF. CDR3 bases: TGTGCCAGCAGTTACTATTTTTCCGGGACAGTTTACGAGCAGTACTTC.

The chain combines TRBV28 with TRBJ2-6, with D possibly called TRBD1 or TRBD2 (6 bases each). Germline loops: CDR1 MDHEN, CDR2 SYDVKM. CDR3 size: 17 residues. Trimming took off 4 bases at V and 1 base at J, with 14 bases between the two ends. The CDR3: CASSSRGQRSGANVLTF. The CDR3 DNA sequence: TGTGCCAGCAGTTCCCGGGGGCAACGGTCTGGGGCCAACGTCCTGACTTTC. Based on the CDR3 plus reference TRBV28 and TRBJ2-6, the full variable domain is DVKVTQSSRYLVKRTGEKVFLECVQDMDHENMFWYRQDPGLGLRLIYFSYDVKMKEKGDIPEGYSVSREKKERFSLILESASTNQTSMYLCASSSRGQRSGANVLTFGAGSRLTVL.

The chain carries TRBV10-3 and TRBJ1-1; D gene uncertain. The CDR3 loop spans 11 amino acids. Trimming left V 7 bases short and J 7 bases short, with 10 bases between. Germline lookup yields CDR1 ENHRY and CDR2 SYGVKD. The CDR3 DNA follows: TGTGCCATCAAGACAACCCGTGAAGCTTTCTTT. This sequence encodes CAIKTTREAFF.

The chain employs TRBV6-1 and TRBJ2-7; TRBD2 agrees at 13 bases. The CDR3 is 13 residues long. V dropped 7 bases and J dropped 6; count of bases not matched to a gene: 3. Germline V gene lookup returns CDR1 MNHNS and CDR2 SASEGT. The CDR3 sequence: CASTRTSGSEQYF. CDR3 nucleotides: TGTGCCAGCACGAGGACTAGCGGGAGCGAGCAGTACTTC.

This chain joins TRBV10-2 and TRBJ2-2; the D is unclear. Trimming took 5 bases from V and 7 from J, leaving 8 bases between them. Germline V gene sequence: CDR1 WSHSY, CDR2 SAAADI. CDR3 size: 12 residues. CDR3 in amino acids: CASSPVGGELFF. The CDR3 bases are TGCGCCAGCAGTCCGGTGGGCGGGGAGCTGTTTTTT.

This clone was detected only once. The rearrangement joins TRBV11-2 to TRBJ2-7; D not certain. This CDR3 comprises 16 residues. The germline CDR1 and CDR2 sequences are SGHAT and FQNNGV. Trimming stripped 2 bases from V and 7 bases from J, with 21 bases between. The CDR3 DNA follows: TGTGCCAGCAGCTTACCTGGGCAACTTAGGATAGGGGAGCAGTACTTC. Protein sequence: CASSLPGQLRIGEQYF.

The CDR3 nucleotides read TGTGCCAGCAGTTTTACATGGACAGGGTGGAGTGGGAGTGGGGAAAAACTGTTTTTT. It is translated as CASSFTWTGWSGSGEKLFF. V usage is TRBV28 and J usage is TRBJ1-4; 8 bases line up with TRBD1. Germline V gives CDR1 MDHEN, CDR2 SYDVKM. The junction had 20 bases not matched to a gene; V was cut back by 3 bases and J by 8 bases. The CDR3 contains 19 residues.

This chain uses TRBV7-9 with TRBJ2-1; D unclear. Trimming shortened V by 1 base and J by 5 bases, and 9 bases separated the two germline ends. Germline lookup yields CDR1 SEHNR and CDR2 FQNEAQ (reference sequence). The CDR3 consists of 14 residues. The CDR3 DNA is TGTGCCAGCAGCTTAGGTCGGCTTCACAATGAGCAGTTCTTC. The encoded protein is CASSLGRLHNEQFF.